This T cell receptor (beta chain) was recovered during a study of radiotherapy plus CTLA-4 blockade in lung cancer. In the study overall: Across the patients, objective responses occurred in 18%, and disease control in around 31%.

Study outcomes and limitations: Interferon-beta, together with early blood T cell clone dynamics, reportedly best predicted response. There was expansion of tumor-derived TCR clones in blood after radiotherapy plus ipilimumab.

Generated by immunoSEQ multiplex PCR, the TCRdb table keeps only in-frame clones and is missing some. This table has around 100,000 clones, under 85% appearing once. Remarks on this clone: As yet, its antigen is unknown.

Ipilimumab CTLA-4 blockade and focal radiation were given to patients with chemo-refractory metastatic non-small-cell lung cancer. Germline V lookup: CDR1 SGHRS, CDR2 YFSETQ. The CDR3 runs to 17 residues. J gave up 0 bases and V 5 bases, and 6 bases lay outside the gene matches. The chain is built from TRBV5-1 and TRBJ2-2; TRBD1 agrees at 11 bases. Sequencing used peripheral blood, obtained from a patient treated with radiotherapy plus ipilimumab. The TCR sequence derives from a human donor with non-small cell lung cancer who had a partial response to radiotherapy plus ipilimumab. Some clones in this sample may be carry-over from other donors' samples. As DNA, the CDR3 is TGCGCCAGCAGTCGGACAGGGGGCCGAGCGAACACCGGGGAGCTGTTTTTT. It translates to CASSRTGGRANTGELFF.